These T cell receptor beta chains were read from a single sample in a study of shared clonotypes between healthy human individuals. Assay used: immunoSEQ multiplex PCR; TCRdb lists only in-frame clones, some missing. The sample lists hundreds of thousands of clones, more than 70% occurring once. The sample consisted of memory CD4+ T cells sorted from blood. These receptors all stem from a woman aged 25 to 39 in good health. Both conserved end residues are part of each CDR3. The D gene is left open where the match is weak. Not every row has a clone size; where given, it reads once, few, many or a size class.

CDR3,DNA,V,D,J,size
CASSSGGLRGYYGYTF,TGTGCCAGCAGTTCAGGGGGTCTCAGGGGATACTATGGCTACACCTTC,TRBV27,TRBD1,TRBJ1-2,NA
CASSLAASENTGELFF,TGTGCCAGCAGCTTAGCGGCTAGCGAGAACACCGGGGAGCTGTTTTTT,TRBV7-6,NA,TRBJ2-2,NA
CASSSGTVQPQHF,TGTGCCAGCTCATCCGGAACAGTGCAGCCCCAGCATTTT,TRBV18,NA,TRBJ1-5,few
CASSLAGSGGSDEKLFF,TGCGCCAGCAGCTTGGCCGGGTCCGGAGGGAGTGATGAAAAACTGTTTTTT,TRBV5-1,NA,TRBJ1-4,NA
CASSQDYTANTGELFF,TGTGCCAGCAGCCAAGACTACACCGCAAACACCGGGGAGCTGTTTTTT,TRBV5-4,NA,TRBJ2-2,NA
CASSLGTGAVYEQYF,TGCGCCAGCAGCTTGGGAACGGGAGCGGTCTACGAGCAGTACTTC,TRBV5-1,NA,TRBJ2-7,once
CASSILAGNSNQPQHF,TGTGCCAGTAGTATTCTGGCAGGGAATAGCAATCAGCCCCAGCATTTT,TRBV19,NA,TRBJ1-5,NA
CSVEEGGSYGYTF,TGCAGCGTTGAAGAGGGCGGAAGCTATGGCTACACCTTC,TRBV29-1,NA,TRBJ1-2,NA
CASSRTASAEKLFF,TGTGCCAGCAGTCGGACAGCGTCTGCTGAAAAACTGTTTTTT,TRBV2,NA,TRBJ1-4,NA
CASSLGDRVYGYTF,TGCGCCAGCAGCTTGGGGGACAGGGTGTATGGCTACACCTTC,TRBV5-1,TRBD1,TRBJ1-2,NA
CASTLASSNYEQYF,TGCGCCAGCACCCTGGCCAGCTCAAACTACGAGCAGTACTTC,TRBV5-1,NA,TRBJ2-7,NA
CSVEGAGGDEQYF,TGCAGCGTTGAAGGGGCAGGGGGCGACGAGCAGTACTTC,TRBV29-1,TRBD1,TRBJ2-7,NA
CASSLSGRAFGELFF,TGTGCCAGCAGCTTAAGCGGGAGGGCTTTCGGGGAGCTGTTTTTT,TRBV7-2,TRBD2,TRBJ2-2,few
CAIKGGQGVSNEQFF,TGTGCCATCAAAGGGGGCCAGGGAGTATCGAATGAGCAGTTCTTC,TRBV10-3,TRBD1,TRBJ2-1,once
CASSTESSTEAFF,TGTGCCAGCAGTACAGAGTCAAGCACTGAAGCTTTCTTT,TRBV6-4,NA,TRBJ1-1,once
CATSTDLQQETQYF,TGTGCCACCAGCACGGACCTCCAGCAAGAGACCCAGTACTTC,TRBV15,NA,TRBJ2-5,NA
CASSPTSGGRHEQYF,TGTGCCAGCTCACCAACTAGCGGGGGTCGGCACGAGCAGTACTTC,TRBV18,TRBD2,TRBJ2-7,many
CASSGLRGTGANVLTF,TGTGCCAGCAGTGGATTGCGAGGGACTGGGGCCAACGTCCTGACTTTC,TRBV2,NA,TRBJ2-6,NA
CASSESGGRNQPQHF,TGCGCCAGCAGTGAGTCGGGAGGGCGCAATCAGCCCCAGCATTTT,TRBV10-2,NA,TRBJ1-5,NA
CASSPPGQGNYGYTF,TGTGCCAGCTCACCGCCGGGACAGGGAAACTATGGCTACACCTTC,TRBV18,TRBD1,TRBJ1-2,once
CASSGTGETQETQYF,TGCGCCAGCAGCGGAACAGGGGAGACTCAAGAGACCCAGTACTTC,TRBV5-1,TRBD1,TRBJ2-5,NA
CASSLNGQLSGNTIYF,TGTGCCAGCAGCTTAAACGGACAGCTCTCTGGAAACACCATATATTTT,TRBV11-1,NA,TRBJ1-3,NA
CASIPEGAGETQYF,TGTGCCAGCATCCCGGAGGGGGCTGGAGAGACCCAGTACTTC,TRBV7-9,NA,TRBJ2-5,NA
CSAQGSYEQYF,TGCAGCGCCCAGGGCTCCTACGAGCAGTACTTC,TRBV29-1,NA,TRBJ2-7,NA
CAWSPLSRELFF,TGTGCCTGGAGTCCTCTTTCCCGGGAGCTGTTTTTT,TRBV30,NA,TRBJ2-2,NA
CASSVSGTGSETQYF,TGTGCCAGCAGCGTTTCCGGGACAGGGAGTGAGACCCAGTACTTC,TRBV7-3,TRBD1,TRBJ2-5,NA
CASSSGGTGSYEQYF,TGTGCCAGCAGCTCGGGTGGGACAGGCTCCTACGAGCAGTACTTC,TRBV11-2,TRBD1,TRBJ2-7,many
CASSMGWVAGREQFF,TGTGCCAGTAGTATGGGCTGGGTAGCGGGCAGGGAGCAGTTCTTC,TRBV19,TRBD2,TRBJ2-1,NA
CASSPVRSEIDYGYTF,TGTGCCAGCAGTCCTGTTAGGTCGGAGATTGACTATGGCTACACCTTC,TRBV25-1,NA,TRBJ1-2,NA
CASSLGGENTIYF,TGCGCCAGCAGTCTCGGCGGAGAAAACACCATATATTTT,TRBV5-1,NA,TRBJ1-3,few
CASSPSNPGQRRKLFF,TGTGCCAGCAGTCCCTCAAACCCTGGACAGAGGAGGAAACTGTTTTTT,TRBV28,NA,TRBJ1-4,NA
CASSLGTPYSYEQYF,TGCGCCAGCAGCCTCGGGACTCCTTATTCCTACGAGCAGTACTTC,TRBV4-1,NA,TRBJ2-7,few
CASSLGTGHRAQYF,TGCGCCAGCAGCTTGGGGACGGGACACAGGGCCCAGTACTTC,TRBV5-1,NA,TRBJ2-5,NA
CASSPGTSGSYEQYF,TGTGCCAGCTCACCAGGGACTAGCGGGAGCTACGAGCAGTACTTC,TRBV18,TRBD2,TRBJ2-7,NA
CASSGSGFGDTQYF,TGTGCCAGCAGCGGGTCCGGGTTCGGGGATACGCAGTATTTT,TRBV27,NA,TRBJ2-3,once
CASSGLAGGAWNEQFF,TGTGCCAGCAGTGGACTAGCGGGAGGAGCTTGGAATGAGCAGTTCTTC,TRBV27,TRBD2,TRBJ2-1,NA
CATSRFGPQETQYF,TGTGCCACCAGCAGATTTGGCCCACAAGAGACCCAGTACTTC,TRBV15,NA,TRBJ2-5,once
CASSIDGLVNTGELFF,TGTGCCAGTAGTATTGACGGACTAGTTAACACCGGGGAGCTGTTTTTT,TRBV19,TRBD2,TRBJ2-2,NA
CASISGSGEKLFF,TGTGCCAGCATTTCGGGGTCGGGTGAAAAACTGTTTTTT,TRBV28,NA,TRBJ1-4,NA
CASNRRGDQPQHF,TGTGCCAGTAATCGCAGGGGGGATCAGCCCCAGCATTTT,TRBV19,TRBD1,TRBJ1-5,NA
CASSDADRVKDEQYF,TGTGCCAGCAGTGATGCGGACAGGGTTAAAGACGAGCAGTACTTC,TRBV6-1,TRBD1,TRBJ2-7,once
CASRNRQDYTDTQYF,TGTGCCAGTAGGAACAGACAGGACTACACAGATACGCAGTATTTT,TRBV19,NA,TRBJ2-3,NA
CASSKATLGNEKLFF,TGTGCCAGCAGCAAGGCTACCTTGGGAAATGAAAAACTGTTTTTT,TRBV4-2,NA,TRBJ1-4,NA
CASSLEGHTEAFF,TGTGCCAGCAGCCTCGAAGGGCACACTGAAGCTTTCTTT,TRBV6-1,NA,TRBJ1-1,NA
CASSIAGSGQPQHF,TGTGCCAGTAGTATTGCGGGAAGCGGGCAGCCCCAGCATTTT,TRBV19,NA,TRBJ1-5,NA
CASSLGPRHSVSQPQHF,TGTGCCAGCAGCTTGGGACCCCGACATTCGGTAAGTCAGCCCCAGCATTTT,TRBV5-6,NA,TRBJ1-5,NA
CASSSPGGFRANTGELFF,TGTGCCAGCAGTTCCCCAGGGGGCTTTAGAGCGAACACCGGGGAGCTGTTTTTT,TRBV28,TRBD1,TRBJ2-2,NA
CASGVGLYNTEAFF,TGTGCCAGCGGAGTGGGGCTGTACAACACTGAAGCTTTCTTT,TRBV28,NA,TRBJ1-1,NA
CASSDGTGVRGEKLFF,TGTGCCAGCAGTGATGGGACAGGGGTTCGTGGTGAAAAACTGTTTTTT,TRBV2,TRBD1,TRBJ1-4,NA
CASSYSFGGEGYTF,TGTGCCAGCAGTTACTCGTTTGGGGGGGAGGGCTACACCTTC,TRBV6-6,NA,TRBJ1-2,NA
CASSLDVGGKGEKLFF,TGCGCCAGCAGCTTGGATGTCGGGGGAAAAGGGGAAAAACTGTTTTTT,TRBV5-1,NA,TRBJ1-4,NA
CASSSSRTTNEKLFF,TGTGCCAGCAGCTCTAGCCGAACAACTAATGAAAAACTGTTTTTT,TRBV7-9,NA,TRBJ1-4,NA
CAISVLAGDEQYF,TGTGCCATCAGTGTACTAGCGGGAGACGAGCAGTACTTC,TRBV10-3,TRBD2,TRBJ2-7,NA
CASSLLARMSNQPQHF,TGTGCCAGCAGTTTACTAGCCCGGATGAGCAATCAGCCCCAGCATTTT,TRBV28,NA,TRBJ1-5,NA